This TCR beta chain comes out of a study of T cells in Graves' hyperthyroidism and ophthalmopathy. The trim removed 1 base at V and 5 bases at J, leaving 4 bases unmatched. CDR1 is KGHSH, CDR2 LQKENI, per germline. This CDR3 is 14 amino acids long. RNA transcripts served as the template for amplifying TCR beta CDR3 regions. HTBI primers were the set used in a first-round RT-PCR of the TCR CDR3. MiXCR, run by TCRdb on the multiplex PCR reads, gives a single entry per CDR3 protein. The data show approximately 260,000 distinct CDR3 sequences, around 15% seen once. This clonotype has ten or more counts. The sequencing sample was made of blood. This clonotype was obtained from a woman between 45 and 65 years old with Graves' hyperthyroidism that later progressed to Graves' ophthalmopathy. J is TRBJ2-7 and V is TRBV18, with TRBD2 matching 8 bases. CDR3 nucleotide sequence: TGTGCCAGCTCACCACTAGCGGGAATCGACGAGCAGTACTTC. Its translation: CASSPLAGIDEQYF. Supplemented by reference TRBV18 and TRBJ2-7, the full variable domain reads NAGVMQNPRHLVRRRGQEARLRCSPMKGHSHVYWYRQLPEEGLKFMVYLQKENIIDESGMPKERFSAEFPKEGPSILRIQQVVRGDSAAYFCASSPLAGIDEQYFGPGTRLTVT.